Below are 9 T cell receptor beta chains sequenced from a single sample in a study of T-cell memory formation after mild COVID-19. TCRdb re-called the 5' RACE reads through MiXCR, storing one row per CDR3 protein. The data contain 100,000 to 120,000 distinct CDR3 sequences, about a fifth of them singletons. The sequencing input was PBMCs or a T cell subset sorted from them (not recorded which). The receptors were gathered from a man aged 18 to 29 who had mild COVID-19 (a few samples of this study predate the infection). Cell type and time point are not known.

Only a few counts were recorded for this clonotype. V gene TRBV7-9 combines with J gene TRBJ1-1; D ambiguous. The CDR3 sequence is 16 residues long. Germline-derived CDR1 and CDR2 are SEHNR and FQNEAQ (reference sequence). The ends were cut back, 5 bases at V and 3 bases at J, with 19 bases in the middle. CDR3 nucleotide sequence: TGTGCCAGCAGCCCCCCGTTGTCCGCGGACGACACTGAAGCTTTCTTT. Amino acid sequence: CASSPPLSADDTEAFF.

The chain carries TRBV4-1 and TRBJ2-1, with TRBD2 identical over 11 bases. CDR1 is MGHRA and CDR2 is YSYEKL in the germline V gene. CDR3 length equals 15 residues. Trimming took 6 bases from V and 7 from J; bases not matched to a gene: 8. This CDR3 is CASSLAGGEWNEQFF. CDR3 nucleotide sequence: TGCGCCAGCAGTCTAGCGGGGGGCGAATGGAATGAGCAGTTCTTC.

This clonotype was recorded a few times. The chain employs TRBV6-5 and TRBJ2-7, with 9 bases that match TRBD1. CDR3 length: 14 amino acids. J gave up 5 bases and V 7 bases, and 9 bases lay outside the gene matches. Germline V gene data show CDR1 as MNHEY and CDR2 as SVGAGI. The CDR3 nucleotides read TGTGCCAGCAAACTCGGACAGGGGTGGGACGAGCAGTACGTC. As protein: CASKLGQGWDEQYV.

This chain joins TRBV7-3 and TRBJ2-1, with a weak D call TRBD1 (6 bases). Germline V gene lookup returns CDR1 SGHTA and CDR2 FQGTGA. The CDR3 is made up of 16 amino acids. Trimming left V 1 base short and J 5 bases short, with 15 bases between. CDR3 bases: TGTGCCAGCAGCTTAAATTGGTACAGGGACCACAATGAGCAGTTCTTC. Its translation: CASSLNWYRDHNEQFF.

The chain recombines TRBV9 with TRBJ2-3; TRBD1 or TRBD2 may be the D gene (5 bases each). Between the trimmed V and J ends, which lost 4 bases and 5 bases, there was a span of 17 bases. Germline V gene lookup returns CDR1 SGDLS and CDR2 YYNGEE. The CDR3 contains 15 residues. The CDR3 sequence is CASSPEGQGRDTQYF. The CDR3 bases are TGTGCCAGCAGCCCTGAGGGGCAGGGTAGAGATACGCAGTATTTT. The full variable domain, completed using reference TRBV9 and TRBJ2-3, is DSGVTQTPKHLITATGQRVTLRCSPRSGDLSVYWYQQSLDQGLQFLIQYYNGEERAKGNILERFSAQQFPDLHSELNLSSLELGDSALYFCASSPEGQGRDTQYFGPGTRLTVL.

The V and J genes are TRBV6-5 and TRBJ2-5, with D possibly matching TRBD2 (5 bases). There are 12 residues in the CDR3. Deletions cut 6 bases from V and 5 bases from J, with 10 bases between. From germline, CDR1 is MNHEY and CDR2 SVGAGI. CDR3 DNA sequence: TGTGCCAGCAGGAGGGTTGACGAGACCCAGTACTTC. Translating gives CASRRVDETQYF.

V gene TRBV11-1 combines with J gene TRBJ2-3; the D gene is possibly TRBD1 (5 bases). CDR1 is SGHAT and CDR2 is FQDESV in the germline V gene (reference sequence). Trimming removed 3 bases at V and 4 bases at J, with 8 bases between. The CDR3 totals 13 residues. CDR3 loop: CASSLDTPDTQYF. CDR3 nucleotides: TGTGCCAGCAGCTTGGACACTCCAGATACGCAGTATTTT.

V and J are TRBV11-2 and TRBJ2-1; 11 bases fit TRBD2. CDR3 size: 17 residues. Trimming cost V 5 bases and J 4 bases; bases outside gene matches: 10. Germline CDR1 is SGHAT and CDR2 is FQNNGV. CDR3 DNA: TGTGCCAGCAGCACGAGTTCTAGCGGGGGGTTTTACAATGAGCAGTTCTTC. Translation: CASSTSSSGGFYNEQFF.

This clonotype was picked up a small number of times. The rearrangement joins TRBV10-3 to TRBJ1-1; 8 positions agree with TRBD1. Germline V CDR1 and CDR2: ENHRY, SYGVKD. The CDR3 spans 12 residues. Trimming cost V 6 bases and J 6 bases; bases outside gene matches: 3. CDR3 DNA sequence: TGTGCCATCAGCCAGACAGGGGCTGAAGCTTTCTTT. Translated, it gives CAISQTGAEAFF.